The present entry profiles one T cell receptor beta chain with its context. The antigen it recognizes is unknown. One base separates it from a far larger clone, so it is likely a read error. Deletion took 6 bases off V and 3 bases off J, with a span of 12 bases between the germline ends. The CDR3 has 14 amino acids, counting the end cysteine and phenylalanine. The retained sequence is limited to the CDR3, 42 bases, with the frame set at the first base. Sequencing instrument: Illumina MiSeq. From the authors' description of their analysis: To quantify repertoire diversity, the Shannon-Wiener index was calculated using VDJtools. TCRbeta clonotypes with a clonotype frequency of at least 3 were defined as expanded. TCRdb reprocessing: public reads trimmed at Q25 with fastp, clones called with MiXCR, in-frame beta chains kept. Rows are combined by CDR3 protein, so each entry shows the most common genes and DNA. TCRdb's processing, not the study's, gives the V and J calls here. Counted in this sample were 230 or so distinct CDR3 sequences; roughly a third of them appeared once. The ten largest clones add up to 53% of the sample.

The data belong to a study of precursors of human CD4 cytotoxic T cells listed by TCRdb under 2018. The study in broad terms: In total, CD4+ memory subsets from 14 to 15 donors went into the bulk TCR-seq analysis. TCR-seq analysis of 13 to 15 donors yielded TCRalpha and TCRbeta chain sequences (table S7). General findings and caveats noted by the study authors: Compared with TCM and TEM subsets, the IL-7Rhigh and IL-7R- TEMRA subsets had more restricted TCR repertoires, with lower diversity and more expanded clonotypes. Some bulk TCR-seq comparisons included only about 95% of the 14 donors, suggesting not every subset was available for every donor. A larger fraction of IL-7Rhigh TEMRA clonotypes than of TEM or TCM clonotypes was made up of expanded effector clonotypes. The authors noted that a human observational design cannot definitively establish the direction of differentiation between precursor and effector cells.

To test for a precursor-effector relationship among CD4 cytotoxic T cells, four sorted CD4+ memory subsets (TCM, TEM, IL-7Rhigh TEMRA, IL-7R- TEMRA) underwent bulk UMI-based TCR sequencing. The cells came from peripheral blood mononuclear cells that had been isolated from human blood. This TCR was recovered from a human donor in good health. The sequence links TRBV12-3 or TRBV12-4 to TRBJ2-1; the D gene is possibly TRBD2, with 6 bases matching. The sequencing input was memory CD4+ T cells from blood (PBMCs). The nucleotide sequence is given as TGTGCCAGCAGCTTGGGACTGTACTACAATGAGCAGTTCTTC. It is translated as CASSLGLYYNEQFF.